This TCR beta chain was observed in a study of blood T cell repertoires in COVID-19. Repertoires were generated with immunoSEQ multiplex PCR, while TCRdb's copy carries only in-frame clones and drops some. The sample has roughly 130,000 clones; over 60% are singletons. In this sample, this clone turned up once. The CDR3 consists of 16 residues. Losses at the gene ends were 6 bases for V and 3 bases for J; bases not matched to a gene: 11. Germline lookup yields CDR1 ENHRY and CDR2 SYGVKD. The sample taken for sequencing was peripheral blood. This TCR was recovered from a man aged 45-65 years with acute or convalescent COVID-19. The J gene is TRBJ2-5, the V gene TRBV10-3, with 9 bases fitting TRBD1. CDR3 sequence (DNA): TGTGCCATCAGATCACGCCCGGGACAGGGTGAAGAGACCCAGTACTTC. Amino acid sequence: CAIRSRPGQGEETQYF.